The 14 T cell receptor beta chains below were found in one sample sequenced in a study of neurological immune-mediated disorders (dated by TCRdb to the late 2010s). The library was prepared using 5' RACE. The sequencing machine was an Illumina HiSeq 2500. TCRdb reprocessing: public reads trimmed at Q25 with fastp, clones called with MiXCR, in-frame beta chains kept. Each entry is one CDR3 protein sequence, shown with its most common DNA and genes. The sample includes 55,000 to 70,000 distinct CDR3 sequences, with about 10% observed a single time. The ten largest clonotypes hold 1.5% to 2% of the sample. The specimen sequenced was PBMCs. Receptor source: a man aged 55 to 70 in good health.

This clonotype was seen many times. The CDR3 protein is CASSQVQTSGGTDTQYF. Here the CDR3 DNA reads TGTGCCAGCAGCCAAGTTCAAACTAGCGGGGGCACAGATACGCAGTATTTT. The V gene is TRBV4-2, the J gene TRBJ2-3; 10 positions agree with TRBD2. Per the germline V gene, CDR1 is LGHNA and CDR2 is YNFKEQ. The junction had 5 bases not matched to a gene; V was cut back by 1 base and J by 1 base. This CDR3 has 17 residues.

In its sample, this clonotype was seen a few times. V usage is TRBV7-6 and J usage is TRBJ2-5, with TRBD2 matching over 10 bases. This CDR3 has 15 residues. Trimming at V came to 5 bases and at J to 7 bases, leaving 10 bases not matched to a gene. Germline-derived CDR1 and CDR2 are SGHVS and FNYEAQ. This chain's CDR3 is CASSLSGGPKRTQYF. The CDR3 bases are TGTGCCAGCAGCCTTAGCGGGGGGCCCAAGAGGACCCAGTACTTC.

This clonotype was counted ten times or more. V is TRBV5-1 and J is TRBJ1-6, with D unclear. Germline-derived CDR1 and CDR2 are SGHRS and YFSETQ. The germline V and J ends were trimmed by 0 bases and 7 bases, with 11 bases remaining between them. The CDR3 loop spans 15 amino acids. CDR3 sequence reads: CASSLERIPNSPLHF. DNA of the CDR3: TGCGCCAGCAGCTTGGAGCGGATACCAAATTCACCCCTCCACTTT.

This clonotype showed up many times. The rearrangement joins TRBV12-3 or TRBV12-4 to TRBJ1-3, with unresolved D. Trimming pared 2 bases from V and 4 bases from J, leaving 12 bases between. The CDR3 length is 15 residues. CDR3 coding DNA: TGTGCCAGCAGTTTAATCCTTTCGAGGGGAAACACCATATATTTT. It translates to CASSLILSRGNTIYF.

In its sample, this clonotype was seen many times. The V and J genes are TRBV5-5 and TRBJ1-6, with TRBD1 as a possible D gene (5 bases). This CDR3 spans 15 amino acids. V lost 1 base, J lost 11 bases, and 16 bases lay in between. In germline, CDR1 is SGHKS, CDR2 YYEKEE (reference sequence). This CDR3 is CASSLIHGGEAPLHF. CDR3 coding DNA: TGTGCCAGCAGCTTGATCCACGGAGGGGAGGCACCCCTCCACTTT. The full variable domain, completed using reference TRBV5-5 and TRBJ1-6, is DAGVTQSPTHLIKTRGQQVTLRCSPISGHKSVSWYQQVLGQGPQFIFQYYEKEERGRGNFPDRFSARQFPNYSSELNVNALLLGDSALYLCASSLIHGGEAPLHFGNGTRLTVT.

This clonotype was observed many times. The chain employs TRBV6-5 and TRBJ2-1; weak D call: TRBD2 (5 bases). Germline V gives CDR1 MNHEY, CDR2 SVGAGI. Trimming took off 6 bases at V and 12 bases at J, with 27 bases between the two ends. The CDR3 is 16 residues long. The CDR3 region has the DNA TGTGCCAGCAGCGCCCGAGAGGGTTCAACCCGCTCCGGGCAGTTCTTC. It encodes CASSAREGSTRSGQFF.

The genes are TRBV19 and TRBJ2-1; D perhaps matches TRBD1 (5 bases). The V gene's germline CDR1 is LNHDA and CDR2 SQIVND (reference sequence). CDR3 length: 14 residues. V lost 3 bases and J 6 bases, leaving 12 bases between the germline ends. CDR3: CASSIGAGPNEQFF. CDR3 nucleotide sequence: TGTGCCAGTAGTATTGGGGCCGGTCCCAATGAGCAGTTCTTC. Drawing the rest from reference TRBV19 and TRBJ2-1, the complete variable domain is DGGITQSPKYLFRKEGQNVTLSCEQNLNHDAMYWYRQDPGQGLRLIYYSQIVNDFQKGDIAEGYSVSREKKESFPLTVTSAQKNPTAFYLCASSIGAGPNEQFFGPGTRLTVL.

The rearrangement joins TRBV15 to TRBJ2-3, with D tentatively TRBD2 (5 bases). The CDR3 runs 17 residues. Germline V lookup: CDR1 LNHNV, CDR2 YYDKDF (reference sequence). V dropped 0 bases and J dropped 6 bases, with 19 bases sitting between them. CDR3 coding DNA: TGTGCCACCAGCAGAGATCATGGTCGGGATCTCACTGATACGCAGTATTTT. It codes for CATSRDHGRDLTDTQYF. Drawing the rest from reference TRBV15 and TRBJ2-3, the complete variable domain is DAMVIQNPRYQVTQFGKPVTLSCSQTLNHNVMYWYQQKSSQAPKLLFHYYDKDFNNEADTPDNFQSRRPNTSFCFLDIRSPGLGDTAMYLCATSRDHGRDLTDTQYFGPGTRLTVL.

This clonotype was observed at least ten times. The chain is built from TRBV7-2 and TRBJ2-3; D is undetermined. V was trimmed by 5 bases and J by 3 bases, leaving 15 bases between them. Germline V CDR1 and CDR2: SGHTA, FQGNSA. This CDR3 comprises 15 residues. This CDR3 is CASSPDSLGTDTQYF. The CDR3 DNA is TGTGCCAGCAGCCCAGACTCTTTAGGGACAGATACGCAGTATTTT.

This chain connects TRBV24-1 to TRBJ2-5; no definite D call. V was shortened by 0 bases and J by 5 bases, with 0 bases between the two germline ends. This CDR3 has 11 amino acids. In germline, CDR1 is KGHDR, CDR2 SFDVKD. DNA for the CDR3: TGTGCCACCAGTGATTTGGAGACCCAGTACTTC. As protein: CATSDLETQYF.

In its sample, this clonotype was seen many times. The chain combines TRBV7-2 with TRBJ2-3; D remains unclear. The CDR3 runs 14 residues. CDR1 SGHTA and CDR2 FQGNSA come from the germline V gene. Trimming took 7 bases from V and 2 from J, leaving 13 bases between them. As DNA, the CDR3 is TGTGCCAGCAAAGGTAGCACAGCCACAGATACGCAGTATTTT. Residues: CASKGSTATDTQYF.

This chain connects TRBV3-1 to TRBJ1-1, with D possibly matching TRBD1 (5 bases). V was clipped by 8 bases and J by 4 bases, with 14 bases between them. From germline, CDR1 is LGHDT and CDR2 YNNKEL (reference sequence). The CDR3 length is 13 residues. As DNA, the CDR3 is TGTGCCAGCCAAGACGACGGGGGCACTGAAGCTTTCTTT. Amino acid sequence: CASQDDGGTEAFF.

CDR3 region: CSVVASPDTQYF. CDR3 DNA sequence: TGCAGCGTTGTAGCTAGCCCAGATACGCAGTATTTT. The chain joins TRBV29-1 to TRBJ2-3; tentative D call: TRBD2 (5 bases). Deletions cut 4 bases from V and 4 bases from J, with 9 bases between. This CDR3 region has 12 residues. Germline lookup yields CDR1 SQVTM and CDR2 ANQGSEA.

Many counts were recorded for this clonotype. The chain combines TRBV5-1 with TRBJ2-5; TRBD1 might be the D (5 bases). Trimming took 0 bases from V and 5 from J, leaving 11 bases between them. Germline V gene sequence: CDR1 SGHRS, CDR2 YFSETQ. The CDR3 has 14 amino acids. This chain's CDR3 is CASSLGTNRETQYF. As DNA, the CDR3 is TGCGCCAGCAGCTTGGGGACAAACAGGGAGACCCAGTACTTC.